These 4 T cell receptor beta chains were all obtained from the same sample, sequenced in a study of shared clonotypes between healthy human individuals. The repertoire was sequenced with immunoSEQ multiplex PCR; TCRdb's copy has only in-frame clones and lacks some. This sample has about 2.1 million clones, with just over 90% found just once. Terminally differentiated effector memory CD45RA+ cells were excluded from the naive CD8 cells, which were CD45RO-negative and positively selected for CCR7. Sequenced sample: naive CD8+ T cells from PBMCs. Receptors originate from a young man in good health. Some clones in this sample may be carry-over from other donors' samples.

The V and J genes are TRBV6-6 and TRBJ1-2; D ambiguous. The germline gives CDR1 MNHNY, CDR2 SVGAGI (reference sequence). This CDR3 has 13 residues. V lost 3 bases, J lost 6 bases, and 11 bases lay in between. The chain's CDR3 is CASSYGEGDGYTF. The CDR3 DNA reads TGTGCCAGCAGTTATGGGGAGGGAGATGGCTACACCTTC.

A remark on this clone: This specimen includes other DNA sequences encoding the same CDR3. The rearrangement joins TRBV4-1 to TRBJ2-7; either TRBD1 or TRBD2 may fit D (5 bases each). Trimming cost V 4 bases and J 2 bases, with 12 bases left between them. The CDR3 spans 14 residues. Germline V CDR1 and CDR2: MGHRA, YSYEKL. As DNA, the CDR3 is TGCGCCAGCAGCCCTGGACTGGGACCCTACGAGCAGTACTTC. The encoded protein is CASSPGLGPYEQYF.

The J gene is TRBJ1-1, the V gene TRBV7-9, with D possibly being TRBD1 (5 bases). V shed 6 bases and J shed 0 bases, with 14 bases lying between them. Per the germline V gene, CDR1 is SEHNR and CDR2 is FQNEAQ (reference sequence). The CDR3 runs to 15 residues. CDR3 in DNA: TGTGCCAGCAGTTCGAATCAGGGAGTGAACACTGAAGCTTTCTTT. Its translation is CASSSNQGVNTEAFF.

This sequence joins TRBV7-9 and TRBJ2-1, with D unclear. This CDR3 contains 15 residues. V was shortened by 0 bases and J by 0 bases, with 6 bases between the two germline ends. Germline loops: CDR1 SEHNR, CDR2 FQNEAQ (reference sequence). This CDR3 reads CASSLALASYNEQFF. CDR3 DNA sequence: TGTGCCAGCAGCTTAGCTCTGGCCTCCTACAATGAGCAGTTCTTC.